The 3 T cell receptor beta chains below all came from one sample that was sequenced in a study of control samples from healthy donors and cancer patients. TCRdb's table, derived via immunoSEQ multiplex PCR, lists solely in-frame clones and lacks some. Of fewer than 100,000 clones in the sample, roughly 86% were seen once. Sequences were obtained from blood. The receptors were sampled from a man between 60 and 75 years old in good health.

In DNA, the CDR3 is TGTGCCAGCTCACCCAGGGTGAATGACGAGCAGTACTTC. As protein: CASSPRVNDEQYF. The V call is TRBV18, the J call TRBJ2-7; tentatively, D is TRBD1 (5 bases). Germline V gives CDR1 KGHSH, CDR2 LQKENI. The CDR3 consists of 13 residues. Trimming took off 3 bases at V and 5 bases at J, with 11 bases between the two ends.

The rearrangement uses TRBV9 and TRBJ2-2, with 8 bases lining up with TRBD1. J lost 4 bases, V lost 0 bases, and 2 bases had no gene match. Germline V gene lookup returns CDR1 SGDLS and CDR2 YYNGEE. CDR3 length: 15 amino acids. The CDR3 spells CASSVVGTGTGELFF. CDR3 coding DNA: TGTGCCAGCAGCGTAGTCGGGACAGGCACCGGGGAGCTGTTTTTT.

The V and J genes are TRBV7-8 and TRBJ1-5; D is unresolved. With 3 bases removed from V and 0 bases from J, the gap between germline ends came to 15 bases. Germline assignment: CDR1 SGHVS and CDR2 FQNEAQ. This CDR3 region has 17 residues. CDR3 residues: CASSLSRVQSSNQPQHF. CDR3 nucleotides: TGTGCCAGCAGCTTGTCTCGAGTACAGTCTAGCAATCAGCCCCAGCATTTT. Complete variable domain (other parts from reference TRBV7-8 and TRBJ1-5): GAGVSQSPRYKVAKRGQDVALRCDPISGHVSLFWYQQALGQGPEFLTYFQNEAQLDKSGLPSDRFFAERPEGSVSTLKIQRTQQEDSAVYLCASSLSRVQSSNQPQHFGDGTRLSIL.